These 7 T cell receptor beta chains came from one sample sequenced in a study of blood T cells in healthy people across ages. PCR was performed a second time for about 7 to 12 cycles using a sample-barcoded 5' primer and a J-beta primer mix. TCRdb reanalysed the 5' RACE reads using MiXCR and keeps one entry per CDR3 protein. Of around 520,000 distinct CDR3 sequences listed, over 25% are singletons. A further study also used this sample, focusing on T cells of mothers and their children.

The source material was blood. The receptors were sampled from a boy under 10 years old in good health.

The chain carries TRBV21-1 and TRBJ2-5; TRBD2 is the table's D call and was not checked against the DNA. The DNA end is a closer match to TRBJ2-7, so the J assignment may be wrong. TRBV21-1 is given as a pseudogene. This CDR3 region has 16 residues. CDR3 sequence reads: CASSKAPAGPSYEQYF. The CDR3 DNA is TGTGCCAGCAGCAAAGCCCCAGCGGGACCCTCCTACGAGCAGTACTTC.

This clonotype has a handful of counts. V usage is TRBV3-1 and J usage is TRBJ2-7; D remains unclear. This CDR3 is built from 14 residues. Germline V lookup: CDR1 LGHDT, CDR2 YNNKEL (reference sequence). Trimming removed 3 bases from V and 5 bases from J, with 14 bases in between. Written as DNA, the CDR3 is TGTGCCAGCAGCCAGGGAAATAGCCACCACGAGCAGTACTTC. This codes for CASSQGNSHHEQYF.

Only a few counts were recorded for this clonotype. This chain links TRBV10-1 with TRBJ2-3, with D possibly being TRBD1 or TRBD2 (5 bases each). The CDR3 contains 11 residues. From germline, CDR1 is WNHNN and CDR2 SYGVQD (reference sequence). The CDR3 DNA follows: TGCGTGGGGGTCCCCACAGATACGCAGTATTTT. Encoded protein: CVGVPTDTQYF.

V gene TRBV6-1 combines with J gene TRBJ2-3; TRBD1 aligns across 7 bases. The CDR3 consists of 14 residues. Germline CDR1 is MNHNS and CDR2 is SASEGT. J gave up 3 bases and V 4 bases, and 4 bases lay outside the gene matches. Here the CDR3 reads CASSVGRGTDTQYF. CDR3 sequence (DNA): TGTGCCAGCAGTGTGGGCAGGGGGACAGATACGCAGTATTTT.

As for this clonotype: An end of the junction differs from the germline gene, which may be a read error. The CDR3, as DNA: TGTGCCAGCAGCAGGACTAGCGGGATGAGCTCCTACAATGGGCAGTTCTTC. Translated: CASSRTSGMSSYNGQFF. This chain joins TRBV7-2 and TRBJ2-1; 12 bases are a match to TRBD2. Germline-derived CDR1 and CDR2 are SGHTA and FQGNSA. CDR3 length equals 17 residues.

CDR3 loop: CASSPTANRVHEQYF. The CDR3 coding sequence is TGTGCCAGCAGCCCTACTGCCAACAGGGTCCACGAGCAGTACTTC. The rearrangement joins TRBV7-2 to TRBJ2-7; D perhaps matches TRBD1 (6 bases). Germline lookup yields CDR1 SGHTA and CDR2 FQGNSA. Trimming took off 5 bases at V and 5 bases at J, with 19 bases between the two ends. This CDR3 has 15 residues.

CDR3 nucleotide sequence: TGTGCCATCGCCCCGACAGTGAGCTCCTACAATGAGCAGTTCTTC. Encoded protein: CAIAPTVSSYNEQFF. The chain joins TRBV10-3 to TRBJ2-1; D perhaps matches TRBD1 (5 bases). V dropped 8 bases and J dropped 0 bases, with 14 bases sitting between them. Germline V CDR1 and CDR2: ENHRY, SYGVKD. CDR3 length equals 15 residues.